This TCR beta chain emerged from a study of blood T cell repertoires in COVID-19. Study-wide background: The origin of the acute and convalescent COVID-19 samples was the United States, Italy and Spain.

The CDR3 extends over 13 amino acids. Germline loops: CDR1 SGDLS, CDR2 YYNGEE. Trimming cost V 4 bases and J 5 bases, with 12 bases left between them. Per the original methods: Researchers report that nucleated cell counts were estimated from reference gene primer amplification. This table comes from immunoSEQ multiplex PCR, and its TCRdb copy is limited to in-frame clones, with some not included. V and J calls plus clone size are reproduced from that table; the DNA served to infer D and trimming. Of around 260,000 clones listed, around 80% were seen once; the top ten hold around 3.9%. Residents of 24 US areas, aged about 18 to 89 years, made up the participants. Grouping used clinical history reported by participants in a survey and questionnaire.

The TCR was taken from a man younger than 45 with acute COVID-19. Sequenced: PBMCs or T cells enriched from blood (not recorded which). The chain couples TRBV9 to TRBJ2-5; TRBD2 is a possible D gene (5 bases). The CDR3 sequence: CASSSSGGETQYF. The CDR3 nucleotides are TGTGCCAGCAGCTCATCAGGAGGCGAGACCCAGTACTTC.